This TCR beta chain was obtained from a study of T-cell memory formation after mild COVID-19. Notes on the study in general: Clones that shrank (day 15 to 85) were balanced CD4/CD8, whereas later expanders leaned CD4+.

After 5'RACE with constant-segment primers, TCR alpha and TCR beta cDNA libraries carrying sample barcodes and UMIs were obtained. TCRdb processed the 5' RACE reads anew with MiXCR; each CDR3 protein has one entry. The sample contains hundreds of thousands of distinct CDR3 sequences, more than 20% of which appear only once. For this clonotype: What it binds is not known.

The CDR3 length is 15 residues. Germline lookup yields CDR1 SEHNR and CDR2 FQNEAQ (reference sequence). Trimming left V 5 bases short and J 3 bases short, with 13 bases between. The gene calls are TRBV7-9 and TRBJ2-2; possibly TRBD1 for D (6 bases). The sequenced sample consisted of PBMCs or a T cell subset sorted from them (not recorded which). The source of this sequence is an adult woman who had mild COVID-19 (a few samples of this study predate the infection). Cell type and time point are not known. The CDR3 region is CASSLRSGDTGELFF. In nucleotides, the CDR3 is TGTGCCAGCAGCCTCCGTTCAGGGGACACCGGGGAGCTGTTTTTT.